Below, one TCR beta chain is given with its context. The TCR-sequenced patients were a few responders to pembrolizumab. The sample originates from a study of PD-1 blockade in mismatch repair-deficient tumors. The data were produced by immunoSEQ multiplex PCR, yet TCRdb's version contains in-frame clones alone and is incomplete. This table holds about 51,000 clones, approximately 78% found once. The source was peripheral blood, collected 4 weeks after starting pembrolizumab. This TCR was sampled from an adult with mismatch repair-deficient cancer.

The CDR3 loop is CASSLYRTATNYGYTF. CDR3 nucleotides: TGTGCCAGCAGTTTATATCGCACAGCCACTAACTATGGCTACACCTTC. V usage is TRBV28 and J usage is TRBJ1-2; D unclear. The CDR3 length is 16 residues. Germline CDR1 MDHEN, CDR2 SYDVKM. Trimming removed 1 base at V and 0 bases at J, with 12 bases between.